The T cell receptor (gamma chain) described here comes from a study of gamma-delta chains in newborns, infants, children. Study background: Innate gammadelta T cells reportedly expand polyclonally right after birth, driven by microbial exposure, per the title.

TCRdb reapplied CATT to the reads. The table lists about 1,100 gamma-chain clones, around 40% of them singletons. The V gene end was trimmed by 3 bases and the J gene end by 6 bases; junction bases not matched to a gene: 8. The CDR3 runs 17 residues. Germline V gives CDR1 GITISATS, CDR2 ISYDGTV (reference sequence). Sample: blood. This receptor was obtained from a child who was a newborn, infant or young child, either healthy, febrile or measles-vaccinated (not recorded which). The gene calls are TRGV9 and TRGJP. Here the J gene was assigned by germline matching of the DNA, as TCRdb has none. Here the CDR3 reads CALWETAGELGKKIKVF. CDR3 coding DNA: TGTGCCTTGTGGGAGACTGCCGGAGAGTTGGGCAAAAAAATCAAGGTATTT.